The 9 T cell receptor beta chains below all came from one sample that was sequenced in a study of regulatory T cells in long-lasting Graves disease. Indicated time point: persistent/refractory GD, antithyroid drugs over 5 years with positive TRAb. PBMC-derived RNA was used for the TCR library. CDR3-region Arm-PCR and iRepertoire HTBI primers produced the TCR beta libraries. Each CDR3 protein gets one entry after TCRdb re-called the multiplex PCR reads with MiXCR. Of some 450,000 distinct CDR3 sequences listed, 23% are singletons. The sample was peripheral blood mononuclear cells (PBMCs), taken when the disease was refractory, from a patient treated with antithyroid drugs. These receptors were obtained from a female donor with Graves disease.

The genes are TRBV20-1 and TRBJ2-7; possible D gene TRBD2, 5 bases. This CDR3 spans 12 amino acids. The V gene's germline CDR1 is DFQATT and CDR2 SNEGSKA (reference sequence). This CDR3 reads CMALGAHYEQYF. The CDR3 DNA reads TGCATGGCGTTGGGAGCTCACTACGAGCAGTACTTC.

The rearrangement joins TRBV20-1 to TRBJ2-7; weak D call: TRBD2 (5 bases). V gave up 6 bases and J gave up 3 bases, with 21 bases separating them. The germline V gene encodes CDR1 DFQATT and CDR2 SNEGSKA (reference sequence). The CDR3 sequence is 15 residues long. The CDR3 DNA sequence: TGCAGTGCCCCCGGACTGGTTAGGACGAGCTACGAGCAGTACTTC. Protein: CSAPGLVRTSYEQYF.

The chain carries TRBV2 and TRBJ2-1; a weak D match, TRBD2 (7 bases). Between the trimmed V and J ends, which lost 2 bases and 5 bases, there was a span of 16 bases. Germline values: CDR1 SNHLY, CDR2 FYNNEI. CDR3 size: 16 residues. The CDR3 nucleotides are TGTGCCAGCAGTGAAATGTTCGGGGGGCGGAACAATGAGCAGTTCTTC. It translates to CASSEMFGGRNNEQFF.

This clonotype showed up just a few times. The CDR3 loop is CASSFQGGVYGYTF. The CDR3 DNA reads as TGTGCCAGCAGTTTTCAAGGGGGAGTCTATGGCTACACCTTC. The rearrangement links TRBV6-5 to TRBJ1-2; a possible D gene is TRBD1 (6 bases). CDR1 is MNHEY, CDR2 SVGAGI, per germline. The length of the CDR3 is 14 residues. V was shortened by 4 bases and J by 4 bases, with 13 bases between the two germline ends.

The rearrangement joins TRBV7-9 to TRBJ1-2; D unresolved. Germline CDR1 reads SEHNR; CDR2 reads FQNEAQ (reference sequence). Trimming took off 3 bases at V and 1 base at J, with 9 bases between the two ends. There are 14 residues in the CDR3. In nucleotides, the CDR3 is TGTGCCAGCAGCTTCGACGGTTATAACTATGGCTACACCTTC. Amino acid sequence: CASSFDGYNYGYTF.

This clonotype came up many times. The chain is built from TRBV6-1 and TRBJ1-1, with 7 nucleotides matching TRBD1. The length of the CDR3 is 14 residues. Per the germline V gene, CDR1 is MNHNS and CDR2 is SASEGT. V lost 6 bases to trimming and J lost 0 bases; unmatched junction nucleotides: 4. In DNA, the CDR3 is TGTGCCAGCAGATCGACAGGGTTGAACACTGAAGCTTTCTTT. It yields the protein CASRSTGLNTEAFF.

In this sample, this clonotype turned up many times. The chain combines TRBV12-3 or TRBV12-4 with TRBJ2-7; D might be TRBD1 (6 bases). Deletions cut 5 bases from V and 5 bases from J, with 19 bases between. The CDR3 spans 15 residues. The CDR3 sequence: CASSLHRAGMDEQYF. CDR3 DNA: TGTGCCAGCAGTCTCCACAGGGCTGGTATGGACGAGCAGTACTTC.

The chain has TRBV20-1 and TRBJ1-2, with a possible D match to TRBD1 (5 bases). This CDR3 is built from 17 residues. Trimming removed 1 base at V and 0 bases at J, with 18 bases between. Germline V lookup: CDR1 DFQATT, CDR2 SNEGSKA (reference sequence). In DNA form, the CDR3 reads TGCAGTGCTAGAGCAAACCTAGGACAACTGCCTAACTATGGCTACACCTTC. This gives the protein CSARANLGQLPNYGYTF.

This clonotype was counted a few times. This chain joins TRBV6-1 and TRBJ1-6; D unclear. Between the trimmed V and J ends, which lost 6 bases and 7 bases, there was a span of 10 bases. This CDR3 comprises 13 residues. Germline V gene sequence: CDR1 MNHNS, CDR2 SASEGT. CDR3 protein: CASRLAGNSPLHF. In DNA form, the CDR3 reads TGTGCCAGCAGGCTTGCTGGAAATTCACCCCTCCACTTT.